This T cell receptor beta chain originates from a study of CD8+CD57+ T cells in acquired aplastic anemia. The CDR3 runs to 16 residues. Germline trimming cut 2 bases from V and 3 bases from J; bases unmatched to any gene: 2. Germline V gene sequence: CDR1 LNHDA, CDR2 SQIVND (reference sequence). It was genomic DNA that served as the template for profiling TCR beta VDJ and CDR3. TCRdb analysed the reads with MiXCR anew, one entry per CDR3 protein. Seen here are roughly 280,000 distinct CDR3 sequences, 50% to 65% observed once, and the top ten hold 1.3%. The authors sequenced patients whose flow cytometry had shown CD8+CD57+ cell expansion.

The sequenced sample was sorted CD4+, CD8+, or CD8+CD57+ T cells (not recorded which) from PBMCs. The TCR originated in a human donor with aplastic anemia. The J gene is TRBJ2-1, the V gene TRBV19, with 12 positions matching TRBD2. This chain's CDR3 is CASSIKLAGGYNEQFF. CDR3 coding DNA: TGTGCCAGTAGTATAAAACTAGCGGGGGGCTACAATGAGCAGTTCTTC.